The rows below give T cell receptor beta chains drawn from one sample of a study of blood T cell repertoires in COVID-19. Clones were read by immunoSEQ multiplex PCR, and TCRdb kept only the in-frame ones, dropping some. The data contain roughly 200,000 clones, around 87% of them singletons. The sequencing input was PBMCs or T cells enriched from blood (not recorded which). Receptors were obtained from a middle-aged woman in a cohort exposed to, infected with or recovered from COVID-19 (not recorded which). CDR3s include the opening cysteine and the closing phenylalanine or tryptophan. D genes are given only for firm matches. Clone size is stated in some rows and not others, as once, few, many or a class when expanded.

v_gene	abundance	j_gene	d_gene	CDR3nt	CDR3aa
TRBV11-2	-	TRBJ2-7	TRBD2	TGTGCCAGCAGCACCCCGGGGGGGTCTCGGATCTACGAGCAGTACTTC	CASSTPGGSRIYEQYF
TRBV7-2	few	TRBJ1-2	-	TGTGCCAGCAGCTTCTCCGGGGGAGTCTATGGCTACACCTTC	CASSFSGGVYGYTF
TRBV5-8	-	TRBJ2-7	-	TGTGCCAGCAGCTTAGAGGGCGACTACGAGCAGTACTTC	CASSLEGDYEQYF
TRBV20-1	once	TRBJ1-2	-	TGCAGTGCTAGAGACTTCTATGGCTACACCTTC	CSARDFYGYTF
TRBV6-6	once	TRBJ2-5	-	TGTGCCAGCAGTGCCCGAGGTGTTAACCAAGAGACCCAGTACTTC	CASSARGVNQETQYF
TRBV10-2	once	TRBJ2-3	-	TGCGCCAGCAGTGAGAGGTTAGGCAGGGCAGATACGCAGTATTTT	CASSERLGRADTQYF
TRBV5-1	-	TRBJ2-7	-	TGCGCCAGCAGCTTACTCGGCGAGCAGTACTTC	CASSLLGEQYF
TRBV2	-	TRBJ2-2	-	TGTGCCAGCAGCGCCAACAGGGTTTGGAACACCGGGGAGCTGTTTTTT	CASSANRVWNTGELFF
TRBV6-9	few	TRBJ2-2	-	TGTGCCAGCAGCCTCCTTTTAAAAGCTCCGACGAACACCGGGGAGCTGTTTTTT	CASSLLLKAPTNTGELFF
TRBV15	-	TRBJ2-1	TRBD1	TGTGCCACCAGCAGGGGACAGGGGGAGTACAATGAGCAGTTCTTC	CATSRGQGEYNEQFF
TRBV9	-	TRBJ2-2	-	TGTGCCAGCAGCGTAGGAGGAGGGAACACCGGGGAGCTGTTTTTT	CASSVGGGNTGELFF
TRBV27	-	TRBJ1-1	-	TGTGCCAGCAGTTTATCATCGCGGCAGGGGTGGACTGAAGCTTTCTTT	CASSLSSRQGWTEAFF
TRBV2	-	TRBJ2-7	-	TGTGCCAGCACGCAGGGTCCGCGATACGAGCAGTACTTC	CASTQGPRYEQYF
TRBV5-1	once	TRBJ2-7	-	TGCGCCAGCAGCATAGCAGACCACGAGCAGTACTTC	CASSIADHEQYF
TRBV4-1	once	TRBJ1-2	-	TGCGCCAGCAGCCAAGAGTTCGGGGGGGCTCCTTCCTATGGCTACACCTTC	CASSQEFGGAPSYGYTF
TRBV11-3	-	TRBJ2-1	-	TGTGCCAGCAGTTACAGCTACAATGAGCAGTTCTTC	CASSYSYNEQFF
TRBV29-1	-	TRBJ2-3	TRBD2	TGCAGCGTTGAAGGGGGAATGGGGACTAGCGGGAGCACAGATACGCAGTATTTT	CSVEGGMGTSGSTDTQYF
TRBV18	-	TRBJ1-1	-	TGTGCCAGCTCACGCGAAGCGACTGAAGCTTTCTTT	CASSREATEAFF
TRBV19	-	TRBJ1-4	-	TGTGCCAGTGGTGCACAGGGCAGGGTTGATGAAAAACTGTTTTTT	CASGAQGRVDEKLFF
TRBV27	-	TRBJ2-7	TRBD2	TGTGCCAGCAGTGTAGCGGGAGTGGTCCACGAGCAGTACTTC	CASSVAGVVHEQYF
TRBV4-1	-	TRBJ1-5	TRBD1	TGCGCCAGCAGCCAAGGACAGGGAAGATATCAGCCCCAGCATTTT	CASSQGQGRYQPQHF
TRBV5-1	-	TRBJ2-1	TRBD1	TGCGCCAGCAGCGAAGGGACAGGGGTATACAATGAGCAGTTCTTC	CASSEGTGVYNEQFF
TRBV7-9	-	TRBJ1-2	-	TGTGCCAGCAGCTTAGACAGGGTTTTGAATGGAAATGGCTACACCTTC	CASSLDRVLNGNGYTF
TRBV5-1	-	TRBJ1-2	-	TGCGCCAGCAGCGCAAGTGGGGGGAACTATGGCTACACCTTC	CASSASGGNYGYTF
TRBV27	-	TRBJ1-5	-	TGTGCCAGCAGGTACAAGGGAGGCCAGCCCCAGCATTTT	CASRYKGGQPQHF
TRBV6-6	-	TRBJ1-2	-	TGTGCCAGCAGAGACAGGTCCTATGGCTACACCTTC	CASRDRSYGYTF
TRBV30	-	TRBJ2-7	-	TGTGCCTGGAGTGTAAGTGGACTTTTCTACGAGCAGTACTTC	CAWSVSGLFYEQYF
TRBV5-1	-	TRBJ2-1	-	TGCGCCAGCCAATGGGGGGACCAGCGGTTCAGCTCCTACAATGAGCAGTTCTTC	CASQWGDQRFSSYNEQFF
TRBV7-8	-	TRBJ2-3	-	TGTGCCAGCACCTCGGGGGAGCGGAGCACAGATACGCAGTATTTT	CASTSGERSTDTQYF
TRBV5-4	-	TRBJ2-1	-	TGTGCCAGCAGCCCGAATATCAGGGTTTACAATGAGCAGTTCTTC	CASSPNIRVYNEQFF
TRBV3-1/TRBV3-2	-	TRBJ2-5	-	TGTGCCAGCAGCCTCAGTCGGGGAAGGGTAGAGACCCAGTACTTC	CASSLSRGRVETQYF
TRBV4-1	once	TRBJ1-4	-	TGCGCCAGCAGCCAAACAGTCCCCGCAACTAATGAAAAACTGTTTTTT	CASSQTVPATNEKLFF
TRBV9	-	TRBJ1-1	TRBD1	TGTGCCAGCAGCGTTTACCGGGACAGGGGGATTATTCCCCACACTGAAGCTTTCTTT	CASSVYRDRGIIPHTEAFF
TRBV10-3	-	TRBJ1-4	-	TGTGCCATCAGTGAACCCCAGGGAGGTCAGGAAAAACTGTTTTTT	CAISEPQGGQEKLFF
TRBV11-3	once	TRBJ2-1	-	TGTGCCAGCAGCTTAGCGGGCAGGGCAGCCTACAATGAGCAGTTCTTC	CASSLAGRAAYNEQFF
TRBV19	-	TRBJ1-2	-	TGTGCCAGTAGCGCGGGAATTTCCTATGGCTACACCTTC	CASSAGISYGYTF
TRBV25-1	once	TRBJ1-5	TRBD1	TGTGCCAGTCCCGGCCCCAGGGGGAGAGATCAGCCCCAGCATTTT	CASPGPRGRDQPQHF